These 11 T cell receptor beta chains share one sample of origin, sequenced in a study of T-cell memory formation after mild COVID-19. TCRdb called the 5' RACE reads again in MiXCR, with one record for every CDR3 protein. The table shows 350,000 to 500,000 distinct CDR3 sequences, with 18% occurring only once. The sequenced sample consisted of PBMCs or a T cell subset sorted from them (not recorded which). The receptor set was obtained from a man aged 18 to 29 who had mild COVID-19 (a few samples of this study predate the infection). Cell type and time point are not known.

This clonotype has a count of ten or more. This sequence joins TRBV11-2 and TRBJ2-2; perhaps TRBD1 as D (6 bases). V lost 8 bases and J 0 bases, leaving 19 bases between the germline ends. This CDR3 is built from 17 residues. CDR1 is SGHAT, CDR2 FQNNGV, per germline. The CDR3 reads CASRGTGQTSNTGELFF. The CDR3 region has the DNA TGTGCCAGCCGGGGAACAGGGCAAACTTCGAACACCGGGGAGCTGTTTTTT.

The chain is built from TRBV7-3 and TRBJ2-2; 9 nucleotides line up with TRBD1. The germline gives CDR1 SGHTA, CDR2 FQGTGA. This CDR3 region has 16 residues. J gave up 6 bases and V 4 bases, and 9 bases lay outside the gene matches. The CDR3 sequence is CASSWSGTGSPGELFF. The CDR3 DNA reads as TGTGCCAGCAGCTGGTCCGGGACAGGGTCCCCCGGGGAGCTGTTTTTT.

This clonotype was seen a few times. This chain connects TRBV9 to TRBJ1-6; unclear D gene. The CDR3 contains 11 residues. Germline CDR1 is SGDLS and CDR2 is YYNGEE. With 4 bases removed from V and 8 bases from J, the gap between germline ends came to 4 bases. CDR3 DNA sequence: TGTGCCAGCAGCAACGATTCACCCCTCCACTTT. This codes for CASSNDSPLHF.

In its sample, this clonotype was seen a few times. J is TRBJ2-5 and V is TRBV7-8; 10 bases map to TRBD1. J lost 5 bases, V lost 5 bases, and 11 bases had no gene match. CDR1 SGHVS and CDR2 FQNEAQ come from the germline V gene. This CDR3 comprises 16 residues. CDR3 sequence reads: CASSPQGTGEVETQYF. CDR3 in DNA: TGTGCCAGCAGCCCTCAAGGGACAGGGGAGGTGGAGACCCAGTACTTC.

This clonotype was counted only a few times. The chain uses TRBV7-8 and TRBJ1-4; D uncertain. From germline, CDR1 is SGHVS and CDR2 FQNEAQ. Trimming took off 5 bases at V and 8 bases at J, with 12 bases between the two ends. This CDR3 has 13 amino acids. CDR3 amino acids: CASSRILGEKLFF. CDR3 in DNA: TGTGCCAGCAGCCGCATCCTCGGAGAAAAACTGTTTTTT.

The chain employs TRBV5-1 and TRBJ2-1; 7 nucleotides agree with TRBD2. Trimming at V came to 3 bases and at J to 6 bases, leaving 6 bases not matched to a gene. Germline V gene data show CDR1 as SGHRS and CDR2 as YFSETQ. The CDR3 length is 14 residues. Here the CDR3 DNA reads TGCGCCAGCAGCTCGACTAGCCCCACCAATGAGCAGTTCTTC. Its protein product is CASSSTSPTNEQFF.

There are a few counts of this clonotype. A much larger clone differs by one base, so this may be a read error. J is TRBJ2-2 and V is TRBV4-1, with 7 bases identical to TRBD1. Germline V gene sequence: CDR1 MGHRA, CDR2 YSYEKL. The CDR3 runs to 13 residues. CDR3 in DNA: TGCGCCAGTGGGACAGTTTACCCCGGGGAGCTGATTTTT. Amino acids: CASGTVYPGELIF.

The chain recombines TRBV7-8 with TRBJ1-1; D is perhaps TRBD1 (5 bases). V gave up 4 bases and J gave up 0 bases, with 15 bases separating them. The CDR3 covers 16 residues. Germline V CDR1 and CDR2: SGHVS, FQNEAQ. The CDR3 DNA follows: TGTGCCAGCAGCTCCCGGGGCCTACTTTTGAACACTGAAGCTTTCTTT. It is translated as CASSSRGLLLNTEAFF.

The gene calls are TRBV4-2 and TRBJ1-1, with no clear D. V was cut by 1 base and J by 5 bases, with 11 bases left in between. Germline loops: CDR1 LGHNA, CDR2 YNFKEQ. The CDR3 runs to 14 residues. The DNA for the CDR3 is TGTGCCAGCAGCCAAGCGGAGGGCGGGACTGAAGCTTTCTTT. Translation gives CASSQAEGGTEAFF.

In its sample, this clonotype was seen a few times. The chain employs TRBV7-3 and TRBJ2-2; D remains ambiguous. The V gene lost 5 bases and the J gene lost 1 base, with 8 bases spanning the gap. The CDR3 is 14 residues long. The germline gives CDR1 SGHTA, CDR2 FQGTGA. For the CDR3, the DNA is TGTGCCAGCAGCCCAACCCTGAACACCGGGGAGCTGTTTTTT. Translation: CASSPTLNTGELFF.

The J gene is TRBJ1-2, the V gene TRBV7-9; no reliable D call. The CDR3 is 13 amino acids. Germline CDR1 is SEHNR and CDR2 is FQNEAQ (reference sequence). The V end lost 4 bases, the J end lost 6 bases, and 12 bases lay between the germline ends. CDR3 in amino acids: CASSSAGVDGYTF. DNA for the CDR3: TGTGCCAGCAGCTCGGCGGGCGTCGATGGCTACACCTTC.